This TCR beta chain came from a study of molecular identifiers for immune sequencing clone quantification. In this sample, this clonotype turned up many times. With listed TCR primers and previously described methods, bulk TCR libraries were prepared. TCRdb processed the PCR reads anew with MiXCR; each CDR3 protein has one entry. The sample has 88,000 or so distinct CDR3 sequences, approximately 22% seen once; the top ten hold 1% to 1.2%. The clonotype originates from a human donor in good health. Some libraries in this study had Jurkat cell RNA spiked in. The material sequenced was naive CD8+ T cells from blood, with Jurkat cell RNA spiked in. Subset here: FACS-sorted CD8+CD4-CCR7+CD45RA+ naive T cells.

The CDR3 DNA sequence: TGTGCCAGCAGCTTAGGCAGCGTGGAAGCCCTCCAAGAGACCCAGTACTTC. It specifies CASSLGSVEALQETQYF. V gene TRBV7-9 combines with J gene TRBJ2-5; D remains unclear. The V gene's germline CDR1 is SEHNR and CDR2 FQNEAQ (reference sequence). Trimming took 1 base from V and 1 from J, leaving 16 bases between them. The CDR3 consists of 17 residues.